Presented here are 24 T cell receptor beta chains from one specimen sequenced in a study of blood T cell repertoires in COVID-19. TCRdb keeps only in-frame clones here, not all; method: immunoSEQ multiplex PCR. The top ten clones hold about 1.5% of a sample with about 410,000 clones, about nine tenths of them seen once. The specimen sequenced was peripheral blood. The receptor source for this set is a woman aged 25 to 39 with active or convalescent COVID-19.

V is TRBV10-3 and J is TRBJ1-6; possible D gene TRBD1, 5 bases. The V end lost 10 bases, the J end lost 7 bases, and 17 bases lay between the germline ends. The CDR3 loop spans 14 amino acids. The V gene's germline CDR1 is ENHRY and CDR2 SYGVKD. The CDR3 sequence: CATQQQVNNSPLHF. The CDR3 nucleotides read TGTGCCACCCAACAACAGGTGAACAATTCACCCCTCCACTTT.

The gene calls are TRBV19 and TRBJ2-3, with D unresolved. Germline V gives CDR1 LNHDA, CDR2 SQIVND (reference sequence). The CDR3 consists of 16 residues. Trimming shortened V by 3 bases and J by 4 bases, and 17 bases separated the two germline ends. This CDR3 reads CASSMLADRGADTQYF. The CDR3 nucleotides are TGTGCCAGTAGTATGCTGGCCGATCGAGGAGCAGATACGCAGTATTTT.

The V gene is TRBV7-9, the J gene TRBJ1-1; no reliable D call. The CDR3 length is 12 residues. Germline lookup yields CDR1 SEHNR and CDR2 FQNEAQ (reference sequence). Trimming took 5 bases from V and 5 from J, leaving 9 bases between them. Here the CDR3 DNA reads TGTGCCAGCAGCGACGCGGAGACTGAAGCTTTCTTT. Protein: CASSDAETEAFF.

The chain joins TRBV14 to TRBJ2-2, with a possible D match to TRBD1 (6 bases). The CDR3 is made up of 15 amino acids. Germline assignment: CDR1 SGHDN and CDR2 FVKESK. Trimming shortened V by 4 bases and J by 6 bases, and 15 bases separated the two germline ends. CDR3 sequence: CASSPDRFLAGELFF. CDR3 DNA: TGTGCCAGCAGCCCCGACAGGTTTCTGGCCGGGGAGCTGTTTTTT.

V usage is TRBV14 and J usage is TRBJ2-7; no definite D call. The V gene's germline CDR1 is SGHDN and CDR2 FVKESK. The V and J ends lost 7 bases and 0 bases respectively, with 7 bases between them. This CDR3 spans 12 amino acids. The CDR3 region has the DNA TGTGCCAGCAAATACAGCTCCTACGAGCAGTACTTC. This translates into CASKYSSYEQYF.

The chain is built from TRBV27 and TRBJ2-3; TRBD2 matches 7 bases. There are 17 residues in the CDR3. Germline V CDR1 and CDR2: MNHEY, SMNVEV (reference sequence). V shed 5 bases and J 0 bases; nucleotides not matched to a gene: 11. The CDR3 protein is CASSQHRGGGSTDTQYF. The CDR3 DNA sequence: TGTGCCAGCAGTCAACACCGCGGGGGAGGAAGCACAGATACGCAGTATTTT.

The rearrangement uses TRBV27 and TRBJ1-2, with a possible D match to TRBD1 (6 bases). The CDR3 runs 16 residues. Between the trimmed V and J ends, which lost 5 bases and 5 bases, there was a span of 21 bases. Germline V lookup: CDR1 MNHEY, CDR2 SMNVEV (reference sequence). The CDR3 nucleotides read TGTGCCAGCAGTAAGGGAACAGGGTCTGCTCCATATGGCTACACCTTC. Its protein is CASSKGTGSAPYGYTF.

This clone was seen a handful of times. The rearrangement uses TRBV4-1 and TRBJ2-7; 8 bases match TRBD2. The J segment lost 3 bases and the V segment lost 0 bases, leaving 13 bases of the junction unmatched. CDR3 length: 18 amino acids. The germline V gene encodes CDR1 MGHRA and CDR2 YSYEKL. CDR3 protein: CASSQDAPLERGHYEQYF. The CDR3, as DNA: TGCGCCAGCAGCCAAGATGCCCCCTTGGAGCGGGGGCACTACGAGCAGTACTTC.

The chain carries TRBV7-9 and TRBJ2-7; no firm D call. V was shortened by 5 bases and J by 2 bases, with 10 bases between the two germline ends. Germline-derived CDR1 and CDR2 are SEHNR and FQNEAQ (reference sequence). The CDR3 contains 13 residues. The CDR3 DNA sequence: TGTGCCAGCAGCCGTACTAACGCCTACGAGCAGTACTTC. Protein: CASSRTNAYEQYF.

The chain combines TRBV5-1 with TRBJ2-3, with D perhaps TRBD2 (6 bases). V was pared by 0 bases and J by 3 bases, with 8 bases between. From germline, CDR1 is SGHRS and CDR2 YFSETQ. The CDR3 has 14 amino acids. The CDR3 DNA follows: TGCGCCAGCAGCTTGGGGGACTTAACAGATACGCAGTATTTT. Translating gives CASSLGDLTDTQYF.

The chain recombines TRBV5-8 with TRBJ1-1, with 10 bases that match TRBD1. The germline V gene encodes CDR1 SGHTS and CDR2 YDEGEE. CDR3 length equals 15 residues. V was clipped by 2 bases and J by 1 base; unmatched bases: 2. Here the CDR3 reads CASSFRQGANTEAFF. DNA for the CDR3: TGTGCCAGCAGCTTTCGACAGGGGGCGAACACTGAAGCTTTCTTT.

This clone was detected once. The V gene is TRBV5-1, the J gene TRBJ2-2, with 8 bases aligning to TRBD2. The ends lost 7 bases at V and 4 bases at J; junction bases unmatched: 12. The CDR3 covers 16 residues. Looked up from germline, CDR1 is SGHRS and CDR2 is YFSETQ. The CDR3 sequence: CASGGAGAVSTGELFF. In nucleotides, the CDR3 is TGCGCCAGCGGAGGAGCGGGAGCGGTCAGCACCGGGGAGCTGTTTTTT. The whole variable domain, remainder taken from reference TRBV5-1 and TRBJ2-2, is KAGVTQTPRYLIKTRGQQVTLSCSPISGHRSVSWYQQTPGQGLQFLFEYFSETQRNKGNFPGRFSGRQFSNSRSEMNVSTLELGDSALYLCASGGAGAVSTGELFFGEGSRLTVL.

The rearrangement joins TRBV9 to TRBJ2-2; 8 bases match TRBD1. The CDR3 runs 15 residues. The germline CDR1 and CDR2 sequences are SGDLS and YYNGEE. Trimming cost V 4 bases and J 5 bases; bases outside gene matches: 7. The CDR3 reads CASSPRTGQTGELFF. CDR3 DNA sequence: TGTGCCAGCAGCCCTCGGACAGGGCAAACCGGGGAGCTGTTTTTT. The variable domain in full, with the rest retrieved from reference TRBV9 and TRBJ2-2, is DSGVTQTPKHLITATGQRVTLRCSPRSGDLSVYWYQQSLDQGLQFLIQYYNGEERAKGNILERFSAQQFPDLHSELNLSSLELGDSALYFCASSPRTGQTGELFFGEGSRLTVL.

The chain is built from TRBV6-5 and TRBJ1-4; D remains unclear. The germline V and J ends were trimmed by 0 bases and 12 bases, with 20 bases remaining between them. Germline CDR1 MNHEY, CDR2 SVGAGI. The CDR3 totals 16 residues. The CDR3 here is CASSYSVEGGLIELFF. In DNA form, the CDR3 reads TGTGCCAGCAGTTACTCGGTCGAGGGAGGCCTTATAGAACTGTTTTTT.

This sequence joins TRBV7-9 and TRBJ1-1, with D possibly being TRBD1 (6 bases). The germline V gene has CDR1 SEHNR and CDR2 FQNEAQ (reference sequence). The CDR3 has 14 residues. V lost 5 bases to trimming and J lost 5 bases, with 15 bases between them. CDR3 nucleotide sequence: TGTGCCAGCAGCCAAGTGGGGGCAAGGACTGAAGCTTTCTTT. It encodes CASSQVGARTEAFF.

The V gene is TRBV10-1, the J gene TRBJ1-1, with a possible D match to TRBD1 (6 bases). The CDR3 covers 13 residues. The V gene's germline CDR1 is WNHNN and CDR2 SYGVQD (reference sequence). V lost 10 bases and J 0 bases, leaving 12 bases between the germline ends. CDR3 DNA sequence: TGCGCCACCCAGGGACAACTGAACACTGAAGCTTTCTTT. Its translation is CATQGQLNTEAFF.

The gene calls are TRBV5-1 and TRBJ1-5, with 11 bases that match TRBD1. Trimming cost V 0 bases and J 7 bases; bases outside gene matches: 3. Germline CDR1 reads SGHRS; CDR2 reads YFSETQ. The CDR3 sequence is 15 residues long. The CDR3 is CASSLDGTGGQPQHF. CDR3 DNA: TGCGCCAGCAGCTTGGACGGGACAGGGGGGCAGCCCCAGCATTTT.

The rearrangement links TRBV5-1 to TRBJ1-2; D is ambiguous. Trimming cost V 0 bases and J 7 bases, with 16 bases left between them. Per the germline V gene, CDR1 is SGHRS and CDR2 is YFSETQ. The CDR3 contains 15 residues. The CDR3 protein is CASSLVGGISGGYTF. The CDR3 DNA is TGCGCCAGCAGCTTGGTAGGAGGGATATCTGGTGGCTACACCTTC.

The chain recombines TRBV7-6 with TRBJ1-1, with D tentatively TRBD1 (5 bases). The CDR3 is made up of 14 amino acids. CDR1 is SGHVS and CDR2 is FNYEAQ in the germline V gene. V was trimmed by 5 bases and J by 4 bases, leaving 14 bases between them. Here the CDR3 reads CASSQSHGATEAFF. CDR3 in DNA: TGTGCCAGCAGCCAAAGTCATGGGGCCACTGAAGCTTTCTTT.

This rearrangement joins TRBV14 to TRBJ1-6; no clear D gene. The CDR3 is 16 residues long. CDR1 and CDR2 (germline): SGHDN, FVKESK. The V end was cut by 4 bases, the J end by 5 bases, with 15 bases between. CDR3 DNA sequence: TGTGCCAGCAGCCCGAATCGGGTTACTAATAATTCACCCCTCCACTTT. Translation: CASSPNRVTNNSPLHF.

The rearrangement uses TRBV5-1 and TRBJ1-2; D unclear. The CDR3 totals 15 residues. With 4 bases removed from V and 5 bases from J, the gap between germline ends came to 18 bases. The germline gives CDR1 SGHRS, CDR2 YFSETQ. The DNA of the CDR3 is TGCGCCAGCAGCGTCGGCCCCCCGGAGGAGTATGGCTACACCTTC. Protein product: CASSVGPPEEYGYTF.

This rearrangement joins TRBV3-1 (or the pseudogene TRBV3-2) to TRBJ2-2, with D perhaps TRBD2 (5 bases). Trimming removed 0 bases at V and 13 bases at J, with 15 bases between. Germline CDR1 and CDR2: LGHDT and YNNKEL (reference sequence). CDR3 length: 14 amino acids. The CDR3 region is CASSQEGRREGLFF. The CDR3 DNA sequence: TGTGCCAGCAGCCAAGAGGGCCGCAGAGAGGGGCTGTTTTTT.

The CDR3 region has the DNA TGCGCCAGCAGCTTGGTTGGGACAGGGGAACGAGAAGCTTTCTTT. This encodes CASSLVGTGEREAFF. This sequence joins TRBV5-1 and TRBJ1-1; 10 nucleotides match TRBD1. Germline V gives CDR1 SGHRS, CDR2 YFSETQ. This CDR3 is built from 15 residues. V trimming: 0 bases; J trimming: 8 bases; junction bases outside the gene matches: 7.

In nucleotides, the CDR3 is TGTGCCAGCAGCTGGAGGGGGGGTAGGGATGAAACGCAGTATTTT. This sequence encodes CASSWRGGRDETQYF. The chain couples TRBV7-9 to TRBJ2-3; TRBD2 might be the D (7 bases). The germline V gene encodes CDR1 SEHNR and CDR2 FQNEAQ (reference sequence). The CDR3 runs 15 residues. The V end lost 4 bases, the J end lost 9 bases, and 20 bases lay between the germline ends.